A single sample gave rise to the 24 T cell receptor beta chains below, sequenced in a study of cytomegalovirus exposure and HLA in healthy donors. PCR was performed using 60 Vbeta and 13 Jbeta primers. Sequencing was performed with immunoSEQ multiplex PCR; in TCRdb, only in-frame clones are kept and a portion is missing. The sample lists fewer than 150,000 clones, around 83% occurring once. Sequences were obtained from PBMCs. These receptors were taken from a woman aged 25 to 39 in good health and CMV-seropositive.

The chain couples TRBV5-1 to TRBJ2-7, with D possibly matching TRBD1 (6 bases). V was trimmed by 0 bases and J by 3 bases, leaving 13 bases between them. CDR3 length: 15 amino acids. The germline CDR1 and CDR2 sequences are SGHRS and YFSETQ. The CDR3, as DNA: TGCGCCAGCAGCTTGGCCGGACAGAGCTACTACGAGCAGTACTTC. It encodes CASSLAGQSYYEQYF.

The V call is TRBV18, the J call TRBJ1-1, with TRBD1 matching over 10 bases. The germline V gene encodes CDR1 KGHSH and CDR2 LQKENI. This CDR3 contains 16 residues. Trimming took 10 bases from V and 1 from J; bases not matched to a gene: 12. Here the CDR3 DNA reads TGTGCCACCTCCTCCGGGACAGGGGCCACGAACACTGAAGCTTTCTTT. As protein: CATSSGTGATNTEAFF.

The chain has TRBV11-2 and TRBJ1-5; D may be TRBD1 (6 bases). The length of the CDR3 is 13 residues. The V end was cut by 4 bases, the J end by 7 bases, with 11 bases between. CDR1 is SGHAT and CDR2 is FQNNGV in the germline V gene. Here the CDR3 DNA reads TGTGCCAGCAGCTGGGCCCAGGGGCAGCCCCAGCATTTT. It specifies CASSWAQGQPQHF.

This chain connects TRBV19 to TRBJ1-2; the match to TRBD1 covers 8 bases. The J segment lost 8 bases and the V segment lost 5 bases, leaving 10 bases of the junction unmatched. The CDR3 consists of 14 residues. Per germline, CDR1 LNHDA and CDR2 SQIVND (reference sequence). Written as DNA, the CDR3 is TGTGCCAGTAGTTCCGGACAGGGAGTCGTGGGCTACACCTTC. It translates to CASSSGQGVVGYTF.

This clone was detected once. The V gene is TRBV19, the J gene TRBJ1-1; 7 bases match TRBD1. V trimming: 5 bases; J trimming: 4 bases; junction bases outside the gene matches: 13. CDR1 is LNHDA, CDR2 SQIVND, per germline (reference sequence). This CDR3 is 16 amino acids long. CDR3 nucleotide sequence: TGTGCCAGTAGTGGAGGGGGCGGCCTAAGGGGCACTGAAGCTTTCTTT. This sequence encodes CASSGGGGLRGTEAFF.

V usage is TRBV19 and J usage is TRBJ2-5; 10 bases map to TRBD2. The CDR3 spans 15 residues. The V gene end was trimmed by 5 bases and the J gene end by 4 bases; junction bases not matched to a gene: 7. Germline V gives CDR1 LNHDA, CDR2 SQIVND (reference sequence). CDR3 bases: TGTGCCAGTAGTTCCCAGCGGGGGGGCCTAGAGACCCAGTACTTC. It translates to CASSSQRGGLETQYF.

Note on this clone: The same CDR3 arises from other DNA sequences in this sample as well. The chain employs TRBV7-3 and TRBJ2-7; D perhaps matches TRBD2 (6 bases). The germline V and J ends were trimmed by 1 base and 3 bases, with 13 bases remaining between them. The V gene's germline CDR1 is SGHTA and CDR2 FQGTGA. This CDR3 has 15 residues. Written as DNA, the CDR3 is TGTGCCAGCAGCTTAAGGGGCGGGGCAGACTACGAGCAGTACTTC. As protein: CASSLRGGADYEQYF.

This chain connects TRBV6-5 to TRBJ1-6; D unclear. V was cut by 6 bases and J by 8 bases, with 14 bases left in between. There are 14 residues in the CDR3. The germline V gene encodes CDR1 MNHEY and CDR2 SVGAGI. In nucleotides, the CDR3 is TGTGCCAGCAGCCGGGTCCCTTCGGATTCACCCCTCCACTTT. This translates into CASSRVPSDSPLHF.

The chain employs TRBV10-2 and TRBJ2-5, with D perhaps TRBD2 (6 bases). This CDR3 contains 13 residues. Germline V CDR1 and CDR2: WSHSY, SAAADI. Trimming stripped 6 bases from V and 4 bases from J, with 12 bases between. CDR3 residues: CASSALGGETQYF. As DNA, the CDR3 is TGCGCCAGCAGCGCCCTGGGAGGAGAGACCCAGTACTTC.

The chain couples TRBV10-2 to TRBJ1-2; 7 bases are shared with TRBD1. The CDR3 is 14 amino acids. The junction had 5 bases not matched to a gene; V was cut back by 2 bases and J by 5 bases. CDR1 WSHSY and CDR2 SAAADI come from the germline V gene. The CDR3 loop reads CASSERTGPYGYTF. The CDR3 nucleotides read TGCGCCAGCAGTGAGAGGACAGGACCTTATGGCTACACCTTC.

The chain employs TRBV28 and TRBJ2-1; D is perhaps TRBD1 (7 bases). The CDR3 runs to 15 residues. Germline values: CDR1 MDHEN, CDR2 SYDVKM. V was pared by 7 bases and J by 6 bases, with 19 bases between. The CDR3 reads CASNSPRGAFNEQFF. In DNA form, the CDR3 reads TGTGCCAGCAATTCCCCCAGGGGGGCTTTCAATGAGCAGTTCTTC.

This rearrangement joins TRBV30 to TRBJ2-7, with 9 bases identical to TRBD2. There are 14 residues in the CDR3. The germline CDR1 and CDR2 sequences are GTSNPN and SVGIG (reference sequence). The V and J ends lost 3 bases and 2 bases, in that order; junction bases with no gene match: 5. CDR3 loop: CAWSVLAGPYEQYF. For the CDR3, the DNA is TGTGCCTGGAGCGTACTAGCGGGTCCCTACGAGCAGTACTTC.

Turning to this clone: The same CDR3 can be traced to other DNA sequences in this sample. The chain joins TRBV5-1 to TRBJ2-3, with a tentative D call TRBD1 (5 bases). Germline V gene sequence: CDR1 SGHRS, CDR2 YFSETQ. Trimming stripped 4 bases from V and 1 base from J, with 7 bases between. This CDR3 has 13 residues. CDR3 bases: TGCGCCAGCAGCCTGACAGGCACAGATACGCAGTATTTT. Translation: CASSLTGTDTQYF.

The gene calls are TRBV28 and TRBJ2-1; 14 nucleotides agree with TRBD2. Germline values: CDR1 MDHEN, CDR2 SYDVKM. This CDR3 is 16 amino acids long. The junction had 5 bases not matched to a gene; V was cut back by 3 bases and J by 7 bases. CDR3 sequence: CASSLGLAGDLNEQFF. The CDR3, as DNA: TGTGCCAGCAGTTTGGGACTAGCGGGGGATCTTAATGAGCAGTTCTTC.

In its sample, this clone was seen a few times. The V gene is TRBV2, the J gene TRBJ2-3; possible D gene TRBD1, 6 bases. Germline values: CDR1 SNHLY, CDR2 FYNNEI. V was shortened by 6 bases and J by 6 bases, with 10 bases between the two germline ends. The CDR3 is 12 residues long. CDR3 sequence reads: CASRTGGDTQYF. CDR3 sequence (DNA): TGTGCCAGCAGGACTGGGGGCGATACGCAGTATTTT.

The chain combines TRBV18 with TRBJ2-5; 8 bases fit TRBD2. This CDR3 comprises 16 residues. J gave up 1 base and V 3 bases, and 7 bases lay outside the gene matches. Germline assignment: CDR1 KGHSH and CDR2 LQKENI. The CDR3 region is CASSPSPGLGQETQYF. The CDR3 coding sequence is TGTGCCAGCTCACCTAGCCCGGGACTAGGCCAAGAGACCCAGTACTTC.

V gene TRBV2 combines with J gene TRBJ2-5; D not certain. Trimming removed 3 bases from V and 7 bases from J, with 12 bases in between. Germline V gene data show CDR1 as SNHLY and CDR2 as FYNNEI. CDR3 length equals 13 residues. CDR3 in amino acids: CASSDLMSATQYF. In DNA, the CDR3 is TGTGCCAGCAGTGATCTCATGAGTGCGACCCAGTACTTC.

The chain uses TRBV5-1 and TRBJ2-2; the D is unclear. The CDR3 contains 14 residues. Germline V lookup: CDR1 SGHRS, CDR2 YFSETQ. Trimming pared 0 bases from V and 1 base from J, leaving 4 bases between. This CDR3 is CASSLDQNTGELFF. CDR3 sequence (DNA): TGCGCCAGCAGCTTGGATCAGAACACCGGGGAGCTGTTTTTT.

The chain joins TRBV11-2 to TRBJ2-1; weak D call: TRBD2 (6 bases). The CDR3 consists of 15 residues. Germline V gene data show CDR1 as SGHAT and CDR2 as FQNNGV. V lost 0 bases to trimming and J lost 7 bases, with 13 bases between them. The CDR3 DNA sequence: TGTGCCAGCAGCTTAGATTGGCTAGCGCTTAATGAGCAGTTCTTC. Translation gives CASSLDWLALNEQFF.

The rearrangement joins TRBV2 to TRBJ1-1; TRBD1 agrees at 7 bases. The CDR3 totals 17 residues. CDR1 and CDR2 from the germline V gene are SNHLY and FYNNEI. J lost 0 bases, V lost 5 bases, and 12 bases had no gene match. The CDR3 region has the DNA TGTGCCAGCAGTCGACTCTTGAACAGGGGTATGAACACTGAAGCTTTCTTT. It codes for CASSRLLNRGMNTEAFF. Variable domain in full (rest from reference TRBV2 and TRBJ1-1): EPEVTQTPSHQVTQMGQEVILRCVPISNHLYFYWYRQILGQKVEFLVSFYNNEISEKSEIFDDQFSVERPDGSNFTLKIRSTKLEDSAMYFCASSRLLNRGMNTEAFFGQGTRLTVV.

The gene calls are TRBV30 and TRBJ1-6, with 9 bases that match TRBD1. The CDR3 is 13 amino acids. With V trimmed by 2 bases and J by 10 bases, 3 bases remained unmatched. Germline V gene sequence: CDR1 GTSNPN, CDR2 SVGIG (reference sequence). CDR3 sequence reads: CAWSSGQGSPLHF. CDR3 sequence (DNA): TGTGCCTGGAGTTCGGGACAGGGCTCACCCCTCCACTTT.

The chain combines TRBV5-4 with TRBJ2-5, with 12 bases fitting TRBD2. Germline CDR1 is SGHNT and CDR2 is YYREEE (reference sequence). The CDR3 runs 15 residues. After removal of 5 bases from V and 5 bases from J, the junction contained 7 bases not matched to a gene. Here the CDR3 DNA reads TGTGCCAGCAGGCTAGCGGGAGGGCTCCGGGAGACCCAGTACTTC. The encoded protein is CASRLAGGLRETQYF.

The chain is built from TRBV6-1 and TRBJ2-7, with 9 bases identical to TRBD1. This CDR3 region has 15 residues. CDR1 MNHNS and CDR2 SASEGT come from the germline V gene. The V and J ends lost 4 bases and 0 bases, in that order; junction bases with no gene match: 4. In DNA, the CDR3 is TGTGCCAGCAGTGTCGGGACAGGGAGCTCCTACGAGCAGTACTTC. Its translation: CASSVGTGSSYEQYF.

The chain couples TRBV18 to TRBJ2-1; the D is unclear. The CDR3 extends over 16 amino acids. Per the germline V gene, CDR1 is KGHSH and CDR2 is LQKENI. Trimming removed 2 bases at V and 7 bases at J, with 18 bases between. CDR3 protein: CASSPSTGSVLNEQFF. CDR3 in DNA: TGTGCCAGCTCACCATCTACCGGGTCGGTGTTGAATGAGCAGTTCTTC.